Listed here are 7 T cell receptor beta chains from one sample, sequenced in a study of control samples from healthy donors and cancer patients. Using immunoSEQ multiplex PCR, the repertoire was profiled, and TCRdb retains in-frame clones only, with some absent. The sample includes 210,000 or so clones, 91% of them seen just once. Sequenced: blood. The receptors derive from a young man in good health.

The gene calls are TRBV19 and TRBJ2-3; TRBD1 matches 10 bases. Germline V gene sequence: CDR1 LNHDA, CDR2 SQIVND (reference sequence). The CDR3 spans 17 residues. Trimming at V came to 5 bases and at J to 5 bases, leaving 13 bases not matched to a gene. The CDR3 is CASSPRDRGLLGDTQYF. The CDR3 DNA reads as TGTGCCAGTAGTCCGCGGGACAGGGGCCTTCTTGGAGATACGCAGTATTTT.

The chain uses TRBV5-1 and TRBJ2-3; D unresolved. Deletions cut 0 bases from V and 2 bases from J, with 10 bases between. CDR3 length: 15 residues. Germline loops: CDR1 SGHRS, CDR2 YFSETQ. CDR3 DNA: TGCGCCAGCAGCTTGGCGTTCCAGGTCACAGATACGCAGTATTTT. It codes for CASSLAFQVTDTQYF.

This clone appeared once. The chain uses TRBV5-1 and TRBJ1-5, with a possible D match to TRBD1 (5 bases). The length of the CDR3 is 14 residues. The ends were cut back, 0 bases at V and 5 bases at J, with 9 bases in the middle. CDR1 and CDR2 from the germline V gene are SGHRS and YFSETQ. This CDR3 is CASSLGDGYQPQHF. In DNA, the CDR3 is TGCGCCAGCAGCTTGGGGGACGGATATCAGCCCCAGCATTTT.

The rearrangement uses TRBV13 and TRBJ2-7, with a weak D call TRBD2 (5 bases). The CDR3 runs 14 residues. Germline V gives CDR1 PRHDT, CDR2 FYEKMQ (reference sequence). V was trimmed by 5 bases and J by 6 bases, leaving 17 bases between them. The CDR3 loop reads CASSRSEGISEQYF. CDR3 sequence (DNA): TGTGCCAGCAGCCGTAGTGAGGGTATCTCCGAGCAGTACTTC.

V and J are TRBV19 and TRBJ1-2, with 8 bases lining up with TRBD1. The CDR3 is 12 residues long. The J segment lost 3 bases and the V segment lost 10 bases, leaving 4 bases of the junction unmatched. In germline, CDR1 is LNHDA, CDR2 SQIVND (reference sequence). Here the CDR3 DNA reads TGTGCCACCAAGACAGGGGACTATGGCTACACCTTC. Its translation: CATKTGDYGYTF.

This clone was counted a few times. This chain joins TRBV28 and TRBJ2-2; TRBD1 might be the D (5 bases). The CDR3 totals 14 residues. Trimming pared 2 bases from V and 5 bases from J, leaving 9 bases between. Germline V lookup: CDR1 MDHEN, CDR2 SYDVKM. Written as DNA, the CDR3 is TGTGCCAGCAGTTTAGGGGCACTGACCGGGGAGCTGTTTTTT. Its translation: CASSLGALTGELFF.

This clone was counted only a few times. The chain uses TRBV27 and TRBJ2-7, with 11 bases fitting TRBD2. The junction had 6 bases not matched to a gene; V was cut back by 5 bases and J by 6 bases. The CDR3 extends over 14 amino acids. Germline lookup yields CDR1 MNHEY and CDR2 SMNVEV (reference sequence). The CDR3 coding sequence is TGTGCCAGCAGTCCCGGGACTAGCGGACGCGAGCAGTACTTC. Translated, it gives CASSPGTSGREQYF.